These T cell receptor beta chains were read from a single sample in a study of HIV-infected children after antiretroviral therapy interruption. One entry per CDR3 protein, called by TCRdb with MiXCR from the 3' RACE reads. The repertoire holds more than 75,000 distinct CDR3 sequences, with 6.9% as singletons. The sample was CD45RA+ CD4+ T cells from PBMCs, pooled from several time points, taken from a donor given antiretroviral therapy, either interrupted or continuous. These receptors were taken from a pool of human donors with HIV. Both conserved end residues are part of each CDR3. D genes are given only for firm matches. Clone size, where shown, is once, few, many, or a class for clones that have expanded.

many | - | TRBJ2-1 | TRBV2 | TGTGCCAGCAGTCAGACCAATGAGCAGTTCTTC | CASSQTNEQFF
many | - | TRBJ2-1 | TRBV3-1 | TGTGCCAGCAGCCAAGACGTGAGTCTAGGCTCCTACAATGAGCAGTTCTTC | CASSQDVSLGSYNEQFF
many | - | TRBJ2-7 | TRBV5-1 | TGCGCCAGCAGCTTGTTAGGGGGGACTCCCAACTACGAGCAGTACTTC | CASSLLGGTPNYEQYF
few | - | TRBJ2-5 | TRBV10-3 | TGTGCCATCAGTGAGGGAGAGACCCAGTACTTC | CAISEGETQYF
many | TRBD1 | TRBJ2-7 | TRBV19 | TGTGCCAGTAGTCCTTTAGACAGGGTTGACGAGCAGTACTTC | CASSPLDRVDEQYF
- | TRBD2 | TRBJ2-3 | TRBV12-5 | TGTGCTAGTGGTTTAGAGCGGGGTGGCCATGATACGCAGTATTTT | CASGLERGGHDTQYF
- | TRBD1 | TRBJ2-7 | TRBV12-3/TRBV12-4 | TGTGCCAGCAGACCTAGACAGGGAGCTCCCCACGAGCAGTACTTC | CASRPRQGAPHEQYF
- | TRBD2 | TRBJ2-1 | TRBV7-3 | TGTGCCAGCAGCTTACAGGGACTAGCGGGATCGCAGTTCTTC | CASSLQGLAGSQFF
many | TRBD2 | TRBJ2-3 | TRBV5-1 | TGCGCCAGCCGGCGGGAGGGGGCCCCTGATACGCAGTATTTT | CASRREGAPDTQYF
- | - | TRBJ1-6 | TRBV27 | TGTGCCAGCAGTTTATCGACAGGCCTTAACAATTCACCCCTCCACTTT | CASSLSTGLNNSPLHF
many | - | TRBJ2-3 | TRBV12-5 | TGTGCTAGTGGCCCACCTATCCCTACAGATACGCAGTATTTT | CASGPPIPTDTQYF
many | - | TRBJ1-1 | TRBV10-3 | TGTGCCATCAGTGGGGCGGAGATGAACACTGAAGCTTTCTTT | CAISGAEMNTEAFF
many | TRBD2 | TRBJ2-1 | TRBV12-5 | TGTGCTAGTGGTTTAGGAGGGGGTGGGACTAGCACCTACAATGAGCAGTTCTTC | CASGLGGGGTSTYNEQFF
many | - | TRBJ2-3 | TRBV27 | TGTGCCAGCAGTTTAGGGAAGGGGCGCACAGATACGCAGTATTTT | CASSLGKGRTDTQYF
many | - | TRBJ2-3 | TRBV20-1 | TGCAGTGCTAGACCCCATACAGATACGCAGTATTTT | CSARPHTDTQYF
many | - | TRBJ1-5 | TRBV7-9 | TGTGCCAGCAGCTCAGGGAATGGAGAGCCCCAGCATTTT | CASSSGNGEPQHF
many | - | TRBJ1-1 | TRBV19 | TGTGCCAGTAGTGTCACATCGAACACTGAAGCTTTCTTT | CASSVTSNTEAFF
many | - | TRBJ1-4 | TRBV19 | TGTGCCAGTAGACGGATTAAGATCAATGAAAAACTGTTTTTT | CASRRIKINEKLFF
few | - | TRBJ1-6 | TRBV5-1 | TGCGCCAGCAGCTTGGAGGGGTTAAGTTCACCCCTCCACTTT | CASSLEGLSSPLHF
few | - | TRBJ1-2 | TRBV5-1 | TGCGCCAGCAGCTTCGGGCAGGAAGGACGAGGCTACACCTTC | CASSFGQEGRGYTF
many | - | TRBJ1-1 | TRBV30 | TGTGCCTGGAGTGCCGACAGGAACACTGAAGCTTTCTTT | CAWSADRNTEAFF
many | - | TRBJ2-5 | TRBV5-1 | TGCGCCAGCCGAGGTGGGGGAGAGACCCAGTACTTC | CASRGGGETQYF